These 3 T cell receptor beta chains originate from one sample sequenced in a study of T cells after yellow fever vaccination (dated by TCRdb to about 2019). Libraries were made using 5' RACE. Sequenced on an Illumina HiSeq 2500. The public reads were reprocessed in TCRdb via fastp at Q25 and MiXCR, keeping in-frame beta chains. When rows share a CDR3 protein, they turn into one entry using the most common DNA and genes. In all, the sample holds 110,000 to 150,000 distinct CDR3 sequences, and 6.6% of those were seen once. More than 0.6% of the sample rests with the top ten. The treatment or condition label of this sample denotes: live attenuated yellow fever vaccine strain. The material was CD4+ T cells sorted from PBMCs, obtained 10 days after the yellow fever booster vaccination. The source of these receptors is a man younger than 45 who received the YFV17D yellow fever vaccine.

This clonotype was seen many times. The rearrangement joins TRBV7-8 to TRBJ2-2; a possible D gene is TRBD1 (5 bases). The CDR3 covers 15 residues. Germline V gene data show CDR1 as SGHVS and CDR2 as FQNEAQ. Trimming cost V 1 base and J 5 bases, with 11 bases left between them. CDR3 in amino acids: CASSLEDTRTGELFF. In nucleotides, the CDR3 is TGTGCCAGCAGCTTAGAGGACACGAGAACCGGGGAGCTGTTTTTT.

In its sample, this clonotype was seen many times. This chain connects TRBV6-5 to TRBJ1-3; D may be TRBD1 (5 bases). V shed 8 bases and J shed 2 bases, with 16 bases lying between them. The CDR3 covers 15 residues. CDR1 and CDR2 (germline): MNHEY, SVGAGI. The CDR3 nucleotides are TGTGCCAGCGCCGCGGAAGGGGTAGCTGGAAACACCATATATTTT. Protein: CASAAEGVAGNTIYF.

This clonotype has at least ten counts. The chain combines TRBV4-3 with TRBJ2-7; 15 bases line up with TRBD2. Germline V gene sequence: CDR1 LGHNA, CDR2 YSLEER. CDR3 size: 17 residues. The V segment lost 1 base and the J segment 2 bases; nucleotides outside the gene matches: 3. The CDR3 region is CASSQAGLAGGTYEQYF. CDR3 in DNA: TGCGCCAGCAGCCAAGCGGGACTAGCGGGAGGCACCTACGAGCAGTACTTC.